One T cell receptor beta chain is described in this entry. Its antigen is undetermined. The sample comes from a study of cytomegalovirus exposure and HLA in healthy donors. Study findings and constraints: Three CMV-associated chains proved CMV antigen-specific in vitro. Cytomegalovirus association was listed for around 180 TCR beta chains. A missense DCLRE1C variant was associated with V- and J-gene trimming of TCR beta chains in a later analysis, and an independent cohort replicated the association. Reports indicate that TCR beta sequences accurately predicted the HLA-A and HLA-B alleles of most subjects.

The ends lost 4 bases at V and 0 bases at J; junction bases unmatched: 5. Germline CDR1 is SGHAT and CDR2 is FQNNGV. This CDR3 is 16 amino acids long. PCR was performed using 60 Vbeta and 13 Jbeta primers. Sequencing used immunoSEQ multiplex PCR; TCRdb keeps in-frame clones, though not all of them. The data hold more than 95,000 clones, with 81% observed a single time. The chain carries TRBV11-2 and TRBJ2-1; 8 nucleotides agree with TRBD2. The TCR originated in a woman in her thirties in good health and CMV-seronegative. Sample: PBMCs. The CDR3, as DNA: TGTGCCAGCAGCTGGGGACTAGGTAACTCCTACAATGAGCAGTTCTTC. As protein: CASSWGLGNSYNEQFF.